One and the same sample provided the 2 T cell receptor beta chains below, sequenced in a study of neurological immune-mediated disorders. TCRdb independently ran MiXCR on the 5' RACE reads; one entry per CDR3 protein. The repertoire holds under 90,000 distinct CDR3 sequences, with under 10% as singletons. Material: PBMCs. The receptor source for this set is a man aged 45-60 years in good health.

This clonotype was found many times. The chain recombines TRBV25-1 with TRBJ2-2, with D unresolved. With 6 bases removed from V and 2 bases from J, the gap between germline ends came to 7 bases. The CDR3 has 13 residues. Germline lookup yields CDR1 MGHDK and CDR2 SYGVNS. CDR3 residues: CASRGPNTGELFF. CDR3 nucleotides: TGTGCCAGCAGAGGGCCTAACACCGGGGAGCTGTTTTTT.

This clonotype came up many times. The chain links TRBV29-1 to TRBJ2-7; 9 nucleotides align to TRBD1. The CDR3 loop spans 16 amino acids. The V gene end was trimmed by 0 bases and the J gene end by 5 bases; junction bases not matched to a gene: 11. The germline V gene has CDR1 SQVTM and CDR2 ANQGSEA. CDR3 nucleotides: TGCAGCGTTGAAGACGGGGGCGGGACAGGGTCCAACGAGCAGTACTTC. Its protein product is CSVEDGGGTGSNEQYF.